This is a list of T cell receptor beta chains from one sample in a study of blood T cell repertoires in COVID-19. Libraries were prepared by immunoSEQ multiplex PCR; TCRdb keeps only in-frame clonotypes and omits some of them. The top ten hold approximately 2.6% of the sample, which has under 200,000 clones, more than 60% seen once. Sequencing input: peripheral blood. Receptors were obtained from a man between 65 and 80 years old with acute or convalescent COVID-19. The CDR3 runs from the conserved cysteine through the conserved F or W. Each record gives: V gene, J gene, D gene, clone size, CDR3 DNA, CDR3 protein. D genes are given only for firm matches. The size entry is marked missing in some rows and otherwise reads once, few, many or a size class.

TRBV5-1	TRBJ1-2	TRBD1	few	TGCGCCAGCAGCTTCGGTGACAGGGGGAACTATGGCTACACCTTC	CASSFGDRGNYGYTF
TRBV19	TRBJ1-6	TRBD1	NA	TGTGCCAGTAACGATCCCTCCGGGACAGGCTCATCACCCCTCCACTTT	CASNDPSGTGSSPLHF
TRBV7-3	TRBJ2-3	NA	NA	TGTGCCAGCAGCTTTCAGGGGTTTACAGATACGCAGTATTTT	CASSFQGFTDTQYF
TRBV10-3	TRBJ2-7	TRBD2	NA	TGTGCCACCGGACTAGCGGGGGCCCGGGAGCAGTACTTC	CATGLAGAREQYF
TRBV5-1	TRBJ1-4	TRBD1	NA	TGCGCCAGCAGCGTAACACAGGGGGGAGGTGAAAAACTGTTTTTT	CASSVTQGGGEKLFF
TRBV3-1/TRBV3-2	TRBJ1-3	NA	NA	TGTGCCAGCAGCCAGTCCAGTCACTCTGGAAACACCATATATTTT	CASSQSSHSGNTIYF
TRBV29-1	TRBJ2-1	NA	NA	TGCAGCCTCCGAAGAGGGCCCCATGAGCAGTTCTTC	CSLRRGPHEQFF
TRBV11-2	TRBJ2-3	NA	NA	TGTGCCAGCAGCTTAGCCCGAGGGCTCACAGATACGCAGTATTTT	CASSLARGLTDTQYF
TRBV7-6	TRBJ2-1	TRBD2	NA	TGTGCCAGCAGCCTACCGTGGAGCGGGAGGGCCAATGAGCAGTTCTTC	CASSLPWSGRANEQFF
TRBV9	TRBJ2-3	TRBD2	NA	TGTGCCAGCAGCCCCGGGGCGGGGCGGGGGGGCCAGGAGAATACGCAGTATTTT	CASSPGAGRGGQENTQYF
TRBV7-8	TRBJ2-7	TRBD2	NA	TGTGCCAGCAGCTTCCCTAGCGGGGGGGATACCACCTCGAAGCAGTACTTC	CASSFPSGGDTTSKQYF
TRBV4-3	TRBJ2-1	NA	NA	TGCGCCAGCAGCCAAGAATGGAGTCCCTACAATGAGCAGTTCTTC	CASSQEWSPYNEQFF
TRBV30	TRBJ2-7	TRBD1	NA	TGTGCCTGGAGTGTACGGACAGGGGGCGACGAGCAGTACTTC	CAWSVRTGGDEQYF
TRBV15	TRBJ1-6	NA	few	TGTGCCACCAGCAGACAGGGCTATAATTCACCCCTCCACTTT	CATSRQGYNSPLHF
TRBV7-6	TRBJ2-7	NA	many	TGTGCCAGCAGCGGAGACGGACAGTCCTACGAGCAGTACTTC	CASSGDGQSYEQYF
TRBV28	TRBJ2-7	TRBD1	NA	TGTGCCAGCAGTTTCTCCGGGACAGGAACCTACGAGCAGTACTTC	CASSFSGTGTYEQYF
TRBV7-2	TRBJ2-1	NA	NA	TGTGCCAGCAGAAAAATAGCGAGGCGAGAGCAGTTCTTC	CASRKIARREQFF
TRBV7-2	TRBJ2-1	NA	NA	TGTGCCAGCAGCTTAGTTAGCGAATACAATGAGCAGTTCTTC	CASSLVSEYNEQFF
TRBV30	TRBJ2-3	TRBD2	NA	TGTGCCTGGAGACTAGCGGGAGGAACAGATACGCAGTATTTT	CAWRLAGGTDTQYF
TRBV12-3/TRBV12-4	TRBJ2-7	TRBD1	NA	TGTGCCAGCAGCCGGGACAGTGGATACGAGCAGTACTTC	CASSRDSGYEQYF
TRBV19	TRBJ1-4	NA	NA	TGTGCCAGTAGTATCGGCGGCGCAACTAATGAAAAACTGTTTTTT	CASSIGGATNEKLFF
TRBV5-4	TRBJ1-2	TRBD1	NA	TGTGCCAGCAGCATAAAAGGACAGGGCTATGGCTACACCTTC	CASSIKGQGYGYTF
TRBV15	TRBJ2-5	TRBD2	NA	TGTGCCACCAGCAGAGATCTGAGGACTAGCAGCCAAGAGACCCAGTACTTC	CATSRDLRTSSQETQYF
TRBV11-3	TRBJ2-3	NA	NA	TGTGCCAGCAGCCCGACTCAGGGGTTTTCAGATACGCAGTATTTT	CASSPTQGFSDTQYF
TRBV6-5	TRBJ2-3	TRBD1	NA	TGTGCCAGCAGCAGACAGGGGGGAGGGACAGATACGCAGTATTTT	CASSRQGGGTDTQYF
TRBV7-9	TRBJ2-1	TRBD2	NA	TGTGCCAGCAGCAACGGCGAGTGGCGGGAGGTATTTGAGCAGTTCTTC	CASSNGEWREVFEQFF
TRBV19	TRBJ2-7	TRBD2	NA	TGTGCCAGTAGCCAAAGGGGCGGGGGACGGTACGAGCAGTACTTC	CASSQRGGGRYEQYF
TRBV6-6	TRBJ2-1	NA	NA	TGTGCCAGCAGTTACAAGGCGGGGGCACTCAATGAGCAGTTCTTC	CASSYKAGALNEQFF
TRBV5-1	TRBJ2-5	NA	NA	TGCGCCAGCAGCTTGAGTGGACACGCAGAAGAGACCCAGTACTTC	CASSLSGHAEETQYF
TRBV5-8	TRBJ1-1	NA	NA	TGTGCCAGCAGCTCTGCAGTTCGGGGGATGAACACTGAAGCTTTCTTT	CASSSAVRGMNTEAFF
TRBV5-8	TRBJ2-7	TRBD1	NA	TGTGCCAGCAGGAACAGGACAGGGTATGAGCAGTACTTC	CASRNRTGYEQYF
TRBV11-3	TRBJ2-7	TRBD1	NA	TGTGCCAGCAGCTTGGGACAGGGGCGTTTCGAGCAGTACTTC	CASSLGQGRFEQYF
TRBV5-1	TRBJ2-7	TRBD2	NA	TGCGCCAGCAGCAGAGGGACTAGCGCGTACGAGCAGTACTTC	CASSRGTSAYEQYF
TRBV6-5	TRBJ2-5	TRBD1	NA	TGTGCCAGCAGCCTTGTGCCGGGACAGCAAGAGACCCAGTACTTC	CASSLVPGQQETQYF
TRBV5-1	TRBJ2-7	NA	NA	TGCGCCAGCAGCTTGGCGTCGACAGACTACGAGCAGTACTTC	CASSLASTDYEQYF
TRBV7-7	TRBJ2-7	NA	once	TGTGCTAGCAGCTTACATGCGGGCCCTGACTACGAGCAGTACTTC	CASSLHAGPDYEQYF
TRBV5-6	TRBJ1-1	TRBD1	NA	TGTGCCAGCAGCCGACAGGGAAGGACTGAAGCTTTCTTT	CASSRQGRTEAFF
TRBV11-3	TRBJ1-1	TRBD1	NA	TGTGCCAGCAGCTATAACCCCGGGACAGGAATGAACACTGAAGCTTTCTTT	CASSYNPGTGMNTEAFF
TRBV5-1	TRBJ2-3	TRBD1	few	TGCGCCAGCACCAGGGACAGAACCACAGATACGCAGTATTTT	CASTRDRTTDTQYF
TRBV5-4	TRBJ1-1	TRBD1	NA	TGTGCCAGCAGCCCAAGAGGACAGGGTTTGGCTGAAGCTTTCTTT	CASSPRGQGLAEAFF
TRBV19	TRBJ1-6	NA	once	TGTGCCAGCCAGCCGGGATCAAATTCACCCCTCCACTTT	CASQPGSNSPLHF
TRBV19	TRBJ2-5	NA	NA	TGTGCCAGTAAACGGGGGTTCGAAGAGACCCAGTACTTC	CASKRGFEETQYF